The sequence of this TCR beta chain was determined in a study of T cell responses to AZD1222 COVID-19 vaccine. To note about this clone: Its target is unknown.

Study results and caveats: In a largely white British group with more females than males, clonal diversity was possibly underestimated. Regions 160-218 and 743-854 dominated among vaccine-associated CD4 TCRs spanning spike.

The CDR3 is 15 amino acids. Sequenced by immunoSEQ multiplex PCR; TCRdb stores in-frame clones only, minus some. The sample carries some 100,000 clones, 85% to 90% recorded once. This TCR derives from an adult in good health. This material consisted of peripheral blood, taken on day 0 of AZD1222 vaccination. The rearrangement links TRBV21-1 to TRBJ2-7; TRBD2 is taken as the D call from the table, unchecked against the DNA. TRBV21-1 is noted as a pseudogene. CDR3 amino acids: CASSKSLAGGYEQYF. The DNA for the CDR3 is TGTGCCAGCAGCAAAAGTCTTGCGGGGGGCTACGAGCAGTACTTC.